This T cell receptor (beta chain) was identified during a study of Ad26.COV2.S vaccination and SARS-CoV-2 variants. This CDR3 has 15 amino acids. V shed 2 bases and J 4 bases; nucleotides not matched to a gene: 5. The germline V gene has CDR1 SGHRS and CDR2 YFSETQ. TCRdb's table, derived via immunoSEQ multiplex PCR, lists solely in-frame clones and lacks some. The sample yields around 240,000 clones, 70% to 90% seen once. As for treatment: 19 received Ad26.COV2.S at low or high dose, single or two shots; a few received placebo; per-sample allocation not given. Each sample was drawn 63 days after the first injection (of vaccine or placebo). The shot given was an Ad26 vector that makes Wuhan-strain SARS-CoV-2 spike.

Source: peripheral blood, taken in a trial of Ad26.COV2.S vaccine versus placebo. The chain couples TRBV5-1 to TRBJ1-3, with TRBD1 matching over 8 bases. The sequence was obtained from a person aged 18-60 years who received the Ad26.COV2.S COVID-19 vaccine or a placebo. The CDR3 DNA reads as TGCGCCAGCAGCTTAGGAGGACAGGGAGGAAACACCATATATTTT. The encoded protein is CASSLGGQGGNTIYF.